The clone carrying this TCR beta chain appeared a few times. The antigen is not known. This record belongs to a study of vaccination and CD4 T cells after COVID-19. The overall study: Sampling that followed vaccination took place a median around 71 days after dose two, within a range of 14 to 241.

Regarding treatment: roughly 10-day PBMC culture with coronavirus spike peptide pools or control peptides (ViraFEST assay). Alongside around 10 IU/ml IL-2 and roughly 9.5 ug/ml peptide pools, PBMCs were cultured at some 2 million per well. This CDR3 spans 16 amino acids. Trimming took 4 bases from V and 4 from J; bases not matched to a gene: 8. The germline V gene encodes CDR1 KGHDR and CDR2 SFDVKD. Cultured CD4+ T cell DNA was sequenced using the Oncomine TCR Beta short-read assay. From the PCR reads, TCRdb called clonotypes with MiXCR, one entry per CDR3 protein. Among about 14,000 distinct CDR3 sequences listed, around 50% were seen once. Whole-study results and caveats: Early post-infection timepoints were not included, and relatively few convalescent patients were studied. For convalescent patients, a median about 86% of reactive clones surfaced exclusively after vaccination.

This chain joins TRBV24-1 and TRBJ2-2; 7 bases are shared with TRBD1. The receptor comes from a human donor who had recovered from COVID-19. The sequenced sample was CD4+ T cells from blood, cultured in vitro, obtained before SARS-CoV-2 vaccination. The CDR3 nucleotides read TGTGCCACCAGTGAGCGAACAGGGGCGAGCACCGGGGAGCTGTTTTTT. As protein: CATSERTGASTGELFF.